Detailed here is one TCR beta chain. What it binds is unknown. The data belong to a study of T cells in localized non-small cell lung cancer. General study findings and limits: Since sequencing was restricted to only one region of the tumor, intratumor heterogeneity remains a possibility. The appearance of a median approximately 55 of the top 100 tumor clones was seen in adjacent lung. Compared with tumor, uninvolved adjacent lung displayed greater T cell clonality, ranking highest overall.

Using immunoSEQ multiplex PCR, the repertoire was profiled, and TCRdb retains in-frame clones only, with some absent. The repertoire holds 25,000 to 35,000 clones, with over 80% as singletons. The sample consisted of peripheral blood, taken before any cancer treatment. The TCR sequence derives from a male donor aged 60 or over with stage I lung adenocarcinoma.

The CDR3 DNA sequence: TGTGCCAGCAGCTTGGTAATATCGCGGGCGGCAGATACGCAGTATTTT. Protein sequence: CASSLVISRAADTQYF. This chain joins TRBV5-6 and TRBJ2-3; a weak D match, TRBD2 (5 bases). The V gene's germline CDR1 is SGHDT and CDR2 YYEEEE. The CDR3 has 16 residues. Trimming removed 0 bases from V and 4 bases from J, with 15 bases in between.